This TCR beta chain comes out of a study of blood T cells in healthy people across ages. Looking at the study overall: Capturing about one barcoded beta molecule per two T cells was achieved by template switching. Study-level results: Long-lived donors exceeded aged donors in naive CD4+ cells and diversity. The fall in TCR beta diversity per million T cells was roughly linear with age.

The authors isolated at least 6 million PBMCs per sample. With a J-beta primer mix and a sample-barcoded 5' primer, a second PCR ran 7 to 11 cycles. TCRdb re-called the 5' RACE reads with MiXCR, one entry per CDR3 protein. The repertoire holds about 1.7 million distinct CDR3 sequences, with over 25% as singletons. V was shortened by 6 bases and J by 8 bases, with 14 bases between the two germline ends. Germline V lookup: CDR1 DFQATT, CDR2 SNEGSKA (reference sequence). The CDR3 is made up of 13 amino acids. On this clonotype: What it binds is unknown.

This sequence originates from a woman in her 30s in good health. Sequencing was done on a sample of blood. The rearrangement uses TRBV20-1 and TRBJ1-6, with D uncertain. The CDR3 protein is CSAREGTDSPLHF. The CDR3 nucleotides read TGCAGTGCCCGGGAGGGTACTGATTCACCCCTCCACTTT.